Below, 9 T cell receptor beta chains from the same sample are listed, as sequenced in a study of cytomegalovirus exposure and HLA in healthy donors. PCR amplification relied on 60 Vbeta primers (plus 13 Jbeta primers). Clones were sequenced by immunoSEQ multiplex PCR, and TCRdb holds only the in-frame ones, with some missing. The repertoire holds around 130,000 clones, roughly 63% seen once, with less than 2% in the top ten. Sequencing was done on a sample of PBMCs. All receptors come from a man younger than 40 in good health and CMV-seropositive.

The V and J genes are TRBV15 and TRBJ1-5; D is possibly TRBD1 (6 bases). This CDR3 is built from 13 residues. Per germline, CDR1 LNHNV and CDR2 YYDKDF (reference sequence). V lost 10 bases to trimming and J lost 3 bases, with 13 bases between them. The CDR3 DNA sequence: TGTGCCATCCAGGACAGCCCCAATCAGCCCCAGCATTTT. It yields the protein CAIQDSPNQPQHF.

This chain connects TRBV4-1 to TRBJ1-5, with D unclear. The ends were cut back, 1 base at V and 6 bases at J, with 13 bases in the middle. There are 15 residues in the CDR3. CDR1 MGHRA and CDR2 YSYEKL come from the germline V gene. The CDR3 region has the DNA TGCGCCAGCAGCCAAGTAACGGGTTTGGGTCAGCCCCAGCATTTT. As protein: CASSQVTGLGQPQHF.

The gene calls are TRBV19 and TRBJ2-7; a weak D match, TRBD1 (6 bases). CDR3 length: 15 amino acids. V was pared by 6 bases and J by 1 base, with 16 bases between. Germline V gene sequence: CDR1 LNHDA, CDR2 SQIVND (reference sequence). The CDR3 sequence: CASSLTGPGSYEQYF. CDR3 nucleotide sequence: TGTGCCAGTAGCTTAACAGGGCCTGGGTCCTACGAGCAGTACTTC.

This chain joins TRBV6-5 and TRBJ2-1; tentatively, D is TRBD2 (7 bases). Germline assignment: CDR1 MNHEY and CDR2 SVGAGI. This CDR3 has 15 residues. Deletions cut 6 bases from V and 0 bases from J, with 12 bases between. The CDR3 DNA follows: TGTGCCAGCAGAAAGGGGGGGAGCTCCTACAATGAGCAGTTCTTC. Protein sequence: CASRKGGSSYNEQFF.

Here the CDR3 DNA reads TGCGCCAGCAGCCTCAGACTAGCGGGAGGGCCTACAGATACGCAGTATTTT. Its translation is CASSLRLAGGPTDTQYF. The rearrangement joins TRBV5-1 to TRBJ2-3; 14 positions agree with TRBD2. Germline trimming cut 4 bases from V and 3 bases from J; bases unmatched to any gene: 7. This CDR3 has 17 residues. CDR1 is SGHRS and CDR2 is YFSETQ in the germline V gene.

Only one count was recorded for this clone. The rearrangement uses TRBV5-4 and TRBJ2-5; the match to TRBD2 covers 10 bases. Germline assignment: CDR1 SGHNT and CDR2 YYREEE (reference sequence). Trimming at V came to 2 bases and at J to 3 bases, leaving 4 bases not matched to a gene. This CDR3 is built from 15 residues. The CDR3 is CASSFLAGAEETQYF. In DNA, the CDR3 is TGTGCCAGCAGCTTCCTAGCGGGAGCGGAAGAGACCCAGTACTTC.

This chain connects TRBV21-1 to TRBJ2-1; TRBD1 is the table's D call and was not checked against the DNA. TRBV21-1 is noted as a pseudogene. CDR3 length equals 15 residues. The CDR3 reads CASSRRDRGYNEQFF. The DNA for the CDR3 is TGTGCCAGCAGCCGTCGGGACAGGGGGTACAATGAGCAGTTCTTC.

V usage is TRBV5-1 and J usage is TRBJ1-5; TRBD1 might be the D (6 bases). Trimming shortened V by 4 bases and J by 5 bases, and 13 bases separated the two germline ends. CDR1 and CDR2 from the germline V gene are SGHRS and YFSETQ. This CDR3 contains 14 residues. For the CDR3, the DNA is TGCGCCAGCAGCCCAGGGGATGGGGATCAGCCCCAGCATTTT. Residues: CASSPGDGDQPQHF. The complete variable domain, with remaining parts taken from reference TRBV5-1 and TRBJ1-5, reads KAGVTQTPRYLIKTRGQQVTLSCSPISGHRSVSWYQQTPGQGLQFLFEYFSETQRNKGNFPGRFSGRQFSNSRSEMNVSTLELGDSALYLCASSPGDGDQPQHFGDGTRLSIL.

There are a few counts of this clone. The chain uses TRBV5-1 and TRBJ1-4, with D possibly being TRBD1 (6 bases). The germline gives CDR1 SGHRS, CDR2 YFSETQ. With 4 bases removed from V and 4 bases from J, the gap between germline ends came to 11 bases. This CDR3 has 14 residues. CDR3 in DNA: TGCGCCAGCAGCGCGCAGGGGAATAATGAAAAACTGTTTTTT. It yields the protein CASSAQGNNEKLFF.